Below are 18 T cell receptor beta chains sequenced from a single sample in a study of OX40 agonist ivuxolimab in advanced cancers. The repertoire was sequenced with immunoSEQ multiplex PCR; TCRdb's copy has only in-frame clones and lacks some. The top ten hold 12% of the sample, which has 48,000 or so clones, roughly 92% seen once. This sample comprised CD4+ or CD8+ T cells sorted from blood, obtained in a trial of the OX40 agonist ivuxolimab. The origin of the receptors is an adult with an advanced solid tumor such as melanoma, head and neck, liver or kidney cancer.

With respect to this clone: Different DNA sequences within this sample yield the same CDR3. The chain joins TRBV11-2 to TRBJ2-7; D gene uncertain. Trimming pared 5 bases from V and 0 bases from J, leaving 8 bases between. Germline CDR1 reads SGHAT; CDR2 reads FQNNGV. This CDR3 has 13 residues. CDR3: CASSGVSSYEQYF. The CDR3, as DNA: TGTGCCAGCAGCGGGGTTAGCTCCTACGAGCAGTACTTC.

This clone was seen once. The V gene is TRBV27, the J gene TRBJ2-5; tentative D call: TRBD2 (7 bases). CDR3 length: 15 residues. The V gene's germline CDR1 is MNHEY and CDR2 SMNVEV (reference sequence). V gave up 3 bases and J gave up 5 bases, with 16 bases separating them. The CDR3 DNA follows: TGTGCCAGCAGTTTTGCGGGGGCCCTCGGGGAGACCCAGTACTTC. Translating it yields CASSFAGALGETQYF.

This chain uses TRBV28 with TRBJ2-1; D gene unclear. The CDR3 sequence is 14 residues long. Germline lookup yields CDR1 MDHEN and CDR2 SYDVKM. Trimming took off 7 bases at V and 0 bases at J, with 10 bases between the two ends. CDR3: CASTLAGSYNEQFF. For the CDR3, the DNA is TGTGCCAGCACCCTGGCTGGCTCCTACAATGAGCAGTTCTTC.

The chain recombines TRBV4-2 with TRBJ2-5; 8 nucleotides agree with TRBD2. CDR1 is LGHNA, CDR2 YNFKEQ, per germline. The V segment lost 1 base and the J segment 3 bases; nucleotides outside the gene matches: 4. The CDR3 length is 15 residues. The chain's CDR3 is CASSQVAGLEETQYF. The CDR3 nucleotides read TGTGCCAGCAGCCAAGTAGCGGGATTGGAAGAGACCCAGTACTTC.

Remarks on this clone: The identical CDR3 is also encoded by other nucleotide sequences in the sample. The chain employs TRBV19 and TRBJ1-5; D is unresolved. The V end lost 3 bases, the J end lost 6 bases, and 6 bases lay between the germline ends. Looked up from germline, CDR1 is LNHDA and CDR2 is SQIVND (reference sequence). This CDR3 is built from 12 residues. CDR3 in amino acids: CASSIGGQPQHF. CDR3 coding DNA: TGTGCCAGTAGTATCGGCGGTCAGCCCCAGCATTTT.

The CDR3 nucleotides read TGTGCCAGCAGCATGACAGGAGGGGAGGAAAAACTGTTTTTT. Its translation: CASSMTGGEEKLFF. V gene TRBV9 combines with J gene TRBJ1-4; D might be TRBD1 (6 bases). There are 14 residues in the CDR3. Germline CDR1 reads SGDLS; CDR2 reads YYNGEE. V dropped 4 bases and J dropped 8 bases, with 15 bases sitting between them.

The rearrangement links TRBV27 to TRBJ1-2; TRBD1 matches 11 bases. The CDR3 has 14 residues. Germline V CDR1 and CDR2: MNHEY, SMNVEV (reference sequence). V gave up 6 bases and J gave up 4 bases; unmatched junction bases: 4. DNA of the CDR3: TGTGCCAGCAGCTGGACAGGGGGCGGCTATGGCTACACCTTC. Amino acid sequence: CASSWTGGGYGYTF.

This CDR3 is CASSFPGAAQVYF. The CDR3 DNA reads TGTGCCAGCAGCTTCCCCGGGGCGGCCCAGGTCTACTTC. The chain combines TRBV7-9 with TRBJ2-5; D could derive from TRBD1 or TRBD2 (5 bases each). Germline CDR1 SEHNR, CDR2 FQNEAQ (reference sequence). Trimming left V 3 bases short and J 14 bases short, with 19 bases between. This CDR3 is built from 13 residues.

This chain links TRBV19 with TRBJ2-1; 7 nucleotides line up with TRBD2. This CDR3 region has 15 residues. J lost 3 bases, V lost 8 bases, and 10 bases had no gene match. Germline CDR1 is LNHDA and CDR2 is SQIVND (reference sequence). The DNA for the CDR3 is TGTGCCAGTTCAAACCCTAGCGGAGTCTACAATGAGCAGTTCTTC. Its protein is CASSNPSGVYNEQFF.

The V call is TRBV12-2, the J call TRBJ2-5; the DNA was not compared with TRBD2, the D call given in the table. TRBV12-2 is tagged as a pseudogene. The CDR3 totals 15 residues. The CDR3 spells CASRLVGLAQETQYF. The DNA for the CDR3 is TGTGCAAGTCGCTTAGTGGGACTAGCCCAAGAGACCCAGTACTTC.

The V gene is TRBV9, the J gene TRBJ2-1; 8 bases fit TRBD2. Trimming took 3 bases from V and 7 from J; bases not matched to a gene: 9. Germline V gives CDR1 SGDLS, CDR2 YYNGEE. The CDR3 has 15 residues. The CDR3 DNA is TGTGCCAGCAGCGGCCAAGGGACTAGTAGGAATGAGCAGTTCTTC. Its protein product is CASSGQGTSRNEQFF.

J is TRBJ2-1 and V is TRBV15; the D call may be TRBD1 or TRBD2 (5 bases each). Deletions cut 5 bases from V and 3 bases from J, with 17 bases between. The germline V gene has CDR1 LNHNV and CDR2 YYDKDF (reference sequence). CDR3 length: 16 amino acids. CDR3: CATSPRPGADYNEQFF. DNA of the CDR3: TGTGCCACCAGCCCCAGACCCGGGGCCGACTACAATGAGCAGTTCTTC.

The chain has TRBV5-1 and TRBJ2-7; the D is unclear. V lost 3 bases and J 0 bases, leaving 13 bases between the germline ends. CDR3 length: 15 residues. Germline lookup yields CDR1 SGHRS and CDR2 YFSETQ. CDR3: CASSYTEVPSYEQYF. CDR3 nucleotides: TGCGCCAGCAGCTATACCGAGGTCCCCTCCTACGAGCAGTACTTC. Variable domain in full (rest from reference TRBV5-1 and TRBJ2-7): KAGVTQTPRYLIKTRGQQVTLSCSPISGHRSVSWYQQTPGQGLQFLFEYFSETQRNKGNFPGRFSGRQFSNSRSEMNVSTLELGDSALYLCASSYTEVPSYEQYFGPGTRLTVT.

This chain joins TRBV7-8 and TRBJ2-7; TRBD1 aligns across 9 bases. J gave up 5 bases and V 5 bases, and 13 bases lay outside the gene matches. The germline V gene has CDR1 SGHVS and CDR2 FQNEAQ. The CDR3 is 16 amino acids. Here the CDR3 DNA reads TGTGCCAGCAGCCGCCTCCGGGACAGGGTTGAAGACGAGCAGTACTTC. Its translation: CASSRLRDRVEDEQYF.

The rearrangement joins TRBV27 to TRBJ2-3; D gene ambiguous. The V gene lost 3 bases and the J gene lost 2 bases, with 12 bases spanning the gap. This CDR3 is built from 15 residues. Germline-derived CDR1 and CDR2 are MNHEY and SMNVEV (reference sequence). The CDR3 sequence is CASSFGPLTTDTQYF. The DNA of the CDR3 is TGTGCCAGCAGTTTCGGCCCCCTGACCACAGATACGCAGTATTTT.

The chain recombines TRBV19 with TRBJ1-5, with TRBD1 identical over 10 bases. This CDR3 region has 18 residues. J was trimmed by 0 bases and V by 9 bases; bases with no gene match: 14. Germline CDR1 is LNHDA and CDR2 is SQIVND (reference sequence). The CDR3 here is CASHLKPGQGYSNQPQHF. In nucleotides, the CDR3 is TGTGCCAGCCACTTGAAACCGGGACAGGGGTATAGCAATCAGCCCCAGCATTTT.

The chain carries TRBV7-9 and TRBJ2-5; 7 positions agree with TRBD1. CDR1 is SEHNR, CDR2 FQNEAQ, per germline (reference sequence). Germline trimming cut 0 bases from V and 2 bases from J; bases unmatched to any gene: 9. The CDR3 loop spans 17 amino acids. The CDR3 sequence: CASSLAVTGYDQETQYF. CDR3 nucleotides: TGTGCCAGCAGCTTAGCAGTGACAGGGTACGATCAAGAGACCCAGTACTTC.

V gene TRBV10-3 combines with J gene TRBJ2-7; TRBD2 matches 11 bases. V shed 5 bases, J shed 0 bases, and the junction held 6 bases outside the gene matches. The germline V gene encodes CDR1 ENHRY and CDR2 SYGVKD. The CDR3 is 16 amino acids. CDR3 DNA: TGTGCCATCAGTTTGGGACTAGCGGTTCTCTCCTACGAGCAGTACTTC. Amino acids: CAISLGLAVLSYEQYF.